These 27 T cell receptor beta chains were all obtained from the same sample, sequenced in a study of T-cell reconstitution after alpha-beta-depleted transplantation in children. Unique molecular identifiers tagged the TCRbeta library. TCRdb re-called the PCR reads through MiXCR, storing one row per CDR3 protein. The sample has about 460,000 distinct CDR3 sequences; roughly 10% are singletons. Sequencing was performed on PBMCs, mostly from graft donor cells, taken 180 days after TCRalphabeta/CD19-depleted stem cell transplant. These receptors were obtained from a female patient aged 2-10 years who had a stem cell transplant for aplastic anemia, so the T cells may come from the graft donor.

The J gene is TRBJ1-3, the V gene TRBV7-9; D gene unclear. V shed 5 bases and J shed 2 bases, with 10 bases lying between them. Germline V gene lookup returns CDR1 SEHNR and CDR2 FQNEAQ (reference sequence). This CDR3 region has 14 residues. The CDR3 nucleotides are TGTGCCAGCAGCCCGATAGGGCCTGGAAACACCATATATTTT. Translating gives CASSPIGPGNTIYF. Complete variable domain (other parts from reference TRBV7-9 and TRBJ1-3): DTGVSQNPRHKITKRGQNVTFRCDPISEHNRLYWYRQTLGQGPEFLTYFQNEAQLEKSRLLSDRFSAERPKGSFSTLEIQRTEQGDSAMYLCASSPIGPGNTIYFGEGSWLTVV.

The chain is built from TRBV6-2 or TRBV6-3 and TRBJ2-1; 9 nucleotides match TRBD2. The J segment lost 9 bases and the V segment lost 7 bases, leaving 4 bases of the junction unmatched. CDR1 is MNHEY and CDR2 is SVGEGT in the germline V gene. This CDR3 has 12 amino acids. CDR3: CASTLLAGEQFF. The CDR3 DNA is TGTGCCAGCACACTACTAGCGGGTGAGCAGTTCTTC.

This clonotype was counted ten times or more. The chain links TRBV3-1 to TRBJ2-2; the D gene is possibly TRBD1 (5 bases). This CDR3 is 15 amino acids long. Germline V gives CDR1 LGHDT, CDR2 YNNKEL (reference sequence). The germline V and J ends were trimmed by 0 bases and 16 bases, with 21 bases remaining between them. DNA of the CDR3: TGTGCCAGCAGCCAAGATCGTCGTCAGGGTAATGTTCGGTTTTTT. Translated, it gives CASSQDRRQGNVRFF.

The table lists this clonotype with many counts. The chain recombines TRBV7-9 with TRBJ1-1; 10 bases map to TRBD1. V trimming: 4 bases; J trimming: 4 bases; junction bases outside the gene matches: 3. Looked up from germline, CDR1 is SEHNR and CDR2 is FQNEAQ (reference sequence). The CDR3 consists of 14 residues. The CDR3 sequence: CASSYRDRGTEAFF. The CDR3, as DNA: TGTGCCAGCAGCTACCGGGACAGGGGCACTGAAGCTTTCTTT.

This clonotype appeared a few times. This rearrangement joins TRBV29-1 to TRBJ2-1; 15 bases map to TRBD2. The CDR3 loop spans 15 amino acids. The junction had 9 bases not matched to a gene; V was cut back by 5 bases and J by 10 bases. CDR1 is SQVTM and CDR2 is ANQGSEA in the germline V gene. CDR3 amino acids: CSVFRTSGRAEEQFF. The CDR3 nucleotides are TGCAGCGTTTTCCGGACTAGCGGGAGGGCCGAGGAGCAGTTCTTC.

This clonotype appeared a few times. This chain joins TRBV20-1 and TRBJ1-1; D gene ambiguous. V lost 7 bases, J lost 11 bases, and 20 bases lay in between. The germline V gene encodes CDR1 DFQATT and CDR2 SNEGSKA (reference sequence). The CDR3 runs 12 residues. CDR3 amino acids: CSVSRRLDGAFF. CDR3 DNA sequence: TGCAGTGTATCCCGTCGCCTTGACGGGGCTTTCTTT.

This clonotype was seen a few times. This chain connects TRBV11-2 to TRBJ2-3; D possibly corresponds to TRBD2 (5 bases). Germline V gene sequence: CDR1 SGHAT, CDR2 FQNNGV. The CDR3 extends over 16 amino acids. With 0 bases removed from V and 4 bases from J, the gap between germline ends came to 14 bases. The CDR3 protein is CASSLDPGGGADTQYF. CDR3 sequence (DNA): TGTGCCAGCAGCTTAGATCCGGGCGGAGGAGCAGATACGCAGTATTTT.

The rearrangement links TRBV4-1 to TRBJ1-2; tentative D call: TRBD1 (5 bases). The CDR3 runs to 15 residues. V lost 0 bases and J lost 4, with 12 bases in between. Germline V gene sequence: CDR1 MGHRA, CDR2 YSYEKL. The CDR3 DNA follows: TGCGCCAGCAGCCAAGATGGCACAGGAGTCTATGGCTACACCTTC. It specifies CASSQDGTGVYGYTF.

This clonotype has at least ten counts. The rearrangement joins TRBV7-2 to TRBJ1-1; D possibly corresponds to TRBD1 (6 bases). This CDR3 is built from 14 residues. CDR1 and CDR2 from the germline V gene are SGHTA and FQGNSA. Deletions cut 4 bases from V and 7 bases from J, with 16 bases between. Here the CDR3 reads CASSSRGGAVEAFF. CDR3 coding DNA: TGTGCCAGCAGCTCTAGAGGGGGAGCAGTTGAAGCTTTCTTT.

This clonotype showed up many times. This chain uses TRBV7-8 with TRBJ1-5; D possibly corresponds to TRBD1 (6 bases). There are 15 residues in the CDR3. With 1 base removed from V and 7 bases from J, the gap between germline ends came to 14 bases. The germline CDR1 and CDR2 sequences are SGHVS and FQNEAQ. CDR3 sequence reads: CASSLEGRGVQPQHF. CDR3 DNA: TGTGCCAGCAGCTTAGAAGGCAGGGGAGTGCAGCCCCAGCATTTT.

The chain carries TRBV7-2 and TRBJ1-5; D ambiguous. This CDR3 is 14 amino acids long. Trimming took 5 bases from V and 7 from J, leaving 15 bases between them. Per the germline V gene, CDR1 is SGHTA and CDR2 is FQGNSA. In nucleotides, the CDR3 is TGTGCCAGCAGCCCCCGGCCCGGGCAACAGCCCCAGCATTTT. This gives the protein CASSPRPGQQPQHF.

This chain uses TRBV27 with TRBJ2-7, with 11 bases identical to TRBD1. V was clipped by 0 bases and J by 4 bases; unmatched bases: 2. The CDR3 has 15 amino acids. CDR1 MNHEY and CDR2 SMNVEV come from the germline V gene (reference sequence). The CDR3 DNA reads TGTGCCAGCAGTTTATCCCGGGACAGGGGGTACGAGCAGTACGTC. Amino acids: CASSLSRDRGYEQYV.

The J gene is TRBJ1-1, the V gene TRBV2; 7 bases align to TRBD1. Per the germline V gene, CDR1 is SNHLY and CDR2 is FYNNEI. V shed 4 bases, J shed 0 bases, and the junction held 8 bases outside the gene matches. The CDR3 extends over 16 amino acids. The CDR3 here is CASSVSTTGVNTEAFF. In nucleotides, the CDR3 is TGTGCCAGCAGTGTGAGTACTACAGGGGTGAACACTGAAGCTTTCTTT.

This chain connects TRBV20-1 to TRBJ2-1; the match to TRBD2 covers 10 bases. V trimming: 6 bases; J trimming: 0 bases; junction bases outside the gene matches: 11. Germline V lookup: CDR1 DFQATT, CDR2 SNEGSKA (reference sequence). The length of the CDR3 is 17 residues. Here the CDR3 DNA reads TGCAGTGCATCGGTAACTAGCGGGATGAGCTCCTACAATGAGCAGTTCTTC. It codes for CSASVTSGMSSYNEQFF.

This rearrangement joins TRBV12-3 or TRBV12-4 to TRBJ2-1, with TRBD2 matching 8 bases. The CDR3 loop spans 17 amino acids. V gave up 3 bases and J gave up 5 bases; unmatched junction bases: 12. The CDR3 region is CASSFFSWREENNEQFF. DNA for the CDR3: TGTGCCAGCAGTTTCTTTTCTTGGCGGGAGGAGAACAATGAGCAGTTCTTC.

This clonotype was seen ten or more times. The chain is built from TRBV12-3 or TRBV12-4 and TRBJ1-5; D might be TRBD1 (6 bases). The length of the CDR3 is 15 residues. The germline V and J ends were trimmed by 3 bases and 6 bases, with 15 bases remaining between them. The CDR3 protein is CASSLLGGAGQPQHF. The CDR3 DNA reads TGTGCCAGCAGTTTGTTGGGGGGCGCCGGTCAGCCCCAGCATTTT.

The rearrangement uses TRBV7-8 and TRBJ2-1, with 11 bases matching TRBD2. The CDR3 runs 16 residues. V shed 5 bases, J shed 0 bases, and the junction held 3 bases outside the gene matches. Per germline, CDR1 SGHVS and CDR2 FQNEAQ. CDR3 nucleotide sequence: TGTGCCAGCAGCCTGACTAGCGGGGCCTCCTACAATGAGCAGTTCTTC. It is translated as CASSLTSGASYNEQFF.

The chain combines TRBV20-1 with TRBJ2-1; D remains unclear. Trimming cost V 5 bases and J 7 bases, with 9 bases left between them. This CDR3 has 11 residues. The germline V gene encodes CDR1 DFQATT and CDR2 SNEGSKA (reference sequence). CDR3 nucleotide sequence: TGCAGTGCTTCCCGATGGAATGAGCAGTTCTTC. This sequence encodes CSASRWNEQFF.

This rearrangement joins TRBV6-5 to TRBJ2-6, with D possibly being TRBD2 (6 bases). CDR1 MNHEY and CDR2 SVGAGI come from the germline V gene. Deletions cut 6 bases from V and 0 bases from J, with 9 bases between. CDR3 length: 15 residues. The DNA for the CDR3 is TGTGCCAGCAGACTCGGGGGCTCTGGGGCCAACGTCCTGACTTTC. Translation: CASRLGGSGANVLTF.

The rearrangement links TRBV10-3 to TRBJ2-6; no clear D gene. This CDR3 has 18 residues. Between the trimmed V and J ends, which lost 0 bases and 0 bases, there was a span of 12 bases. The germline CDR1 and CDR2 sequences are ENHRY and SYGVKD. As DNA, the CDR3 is TGTGCCATCAGTGAGTCGAAGGGTCTTGACTCTGGGGCCAACGTCCTGACTTTC. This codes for CAISESKGLDSGANVLTF.

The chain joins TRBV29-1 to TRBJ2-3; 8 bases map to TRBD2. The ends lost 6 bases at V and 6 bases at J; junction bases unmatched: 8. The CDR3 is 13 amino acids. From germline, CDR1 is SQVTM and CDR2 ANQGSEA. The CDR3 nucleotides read TGCAGCGTAACTAGCGGTCCTGGGGATACGCAGTATTTT. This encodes CSVTSGPGDTQYF.

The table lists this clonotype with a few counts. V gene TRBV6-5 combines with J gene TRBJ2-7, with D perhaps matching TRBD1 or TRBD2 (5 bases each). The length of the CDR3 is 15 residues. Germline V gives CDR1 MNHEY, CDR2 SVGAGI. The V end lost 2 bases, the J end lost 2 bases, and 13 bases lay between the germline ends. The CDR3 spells CASSYLRGRPYEQYF. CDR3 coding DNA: TGTGCCAGCAGTTACCTGAGGGGAAGGCCCTACGAGCAGTACTTC.

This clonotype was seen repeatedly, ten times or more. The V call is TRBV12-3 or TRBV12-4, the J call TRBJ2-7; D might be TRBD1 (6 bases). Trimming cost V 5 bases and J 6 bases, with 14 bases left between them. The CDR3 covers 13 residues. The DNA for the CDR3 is TGTGCCAGCAGTCGGACAGTGGACGGCGAGCAGTACGTC. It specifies CASSRTVDGEQYV.

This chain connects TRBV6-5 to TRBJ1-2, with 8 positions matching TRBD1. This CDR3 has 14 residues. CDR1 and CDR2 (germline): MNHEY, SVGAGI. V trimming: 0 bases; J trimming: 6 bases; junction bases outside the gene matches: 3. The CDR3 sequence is CASSYSQGAHGYTF. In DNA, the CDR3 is TGTGCCAGCAGTTACTCTCAGGGGGCGCATGGCTACACCTTC.

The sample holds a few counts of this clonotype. The chain's CDR3 is CASSHQPLRSPGELFF. CDR3 nucleotides: TGCGCCAGCAGTCATCAACCCCTAAGGTCTCCCGGGGAGCTGTTTTTT. The chain uses TRBV4-3 and TRBJ2-2; D gene ambiguous. The germline CDR1 and CDR2 sequences are LGHNA and YSLEER. The V end lost 6 bases, the J end lost 6 bases, and 20 bases lay between the germline ends. The CDR3 is 16 residues long.

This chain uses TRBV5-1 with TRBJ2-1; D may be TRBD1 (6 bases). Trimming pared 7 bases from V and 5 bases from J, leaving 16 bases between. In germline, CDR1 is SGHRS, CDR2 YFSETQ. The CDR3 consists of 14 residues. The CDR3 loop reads CASGRDTQDNEQFF. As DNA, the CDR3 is TGCGCCAGCGGCCGGGACACCCAAGACAATGAGCAGTTCTTC.

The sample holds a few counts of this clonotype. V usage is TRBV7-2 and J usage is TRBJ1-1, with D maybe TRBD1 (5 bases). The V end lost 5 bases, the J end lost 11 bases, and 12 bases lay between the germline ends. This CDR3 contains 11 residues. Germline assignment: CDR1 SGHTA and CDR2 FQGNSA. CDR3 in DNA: TGTGCCAGCAGCCCGAGACAGTTGGCTTTCTTT. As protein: CASSPRQLAFF.